A single sample gave rise to the 16 T cell receptor beta chains below, sequenced in a study of blood T cell repertoires in COVID-19. Libraries were prepared by immunoSEQ multiplex PCR; TCRdb keeps only in-frame clonotypes and omits some of them. The data hold about 240,000 clones, with about 90% observed a single time. Material: peripheral blood. All receptors derive from a man aged 55 to 70 with acute or convalescent COVID-19.

The J gene is TRBJ1-2, the V gene TRBV28; tentatively, D is TRBD1 (5 bases). Germline V CDR1 and CDR2: MDHEN, SYDVKM. V was trimmed by 7 bases and J by 6 bases, leaving 15 bases between them. The CDR3 is 13 amino acids. The CDR3 loop is CASTARGEDGYTF. CDR3 in DNA: TGTGCCAGCACTGCAAGGGGCGAGGATGGCTACACCTTC.

The rearrangement links TRBV5-8 to TRBJ2-5; D uncertain. The CDR3 loop spans 15 amino acids. Germline CDR1 reads SGHTS; CDR2 reads YDEGEE. Trimming left V 4 bases short and J 4 bases short, with 17 bases between. CDR3 sequence reads: CASSPPVGGRETQYF. CDR3 nucleotide sequence: TGTGCCAGCAGCCCGCCAGTTGGCGGCCGAGAGACCCAGTACTTC.

This clone was counted between two and nine times. The CDR3 DNA reads TGCAGCGTCCAACGCAGGGCGGACACCGGGGAGCTGTTTTTT. Translating gives CSVQRRADTGELFF. The chain is built from TRBV29-1 and TRBJ2-2, with D tentatively TRBD1 (5 bases). With 6 bases removed from V and 3 bases from J, the gap between germline ends came to 14 bases. The germline CDR1 and CDR2 sequences are SQVTM and ANQGSEA. This CDR3 comprises 14 residues.

This chain connects TRBV11-3 to TRBJ2-6, with 7 bases lining up with TRBD1. V lost 1 base and J lost 0; bases outside the gene matches: 9. Germline V gene data show CDR1 as SGHNT and CDR2 as YENEEA. This CDR3 contains 19 residues. CDR3 nucleotides: TGTGCCAGCAGCTTAGGCCGGGACAGCGAAAGCTCTGGGGCCAACGTCCTGACTTTC. Its translation: CASSLGRDSESSGANVLTF.

CDR3 region: CASRTGRLSNQPQHF. The CDR3 DNA follows: TGTGCCAGTAGGACAGGGAGACTTAGCAATCAGCCCCAGCATTTT. The chain carries TRBV19 and TRBJ1-5; TRBD1 matches 7 bases. The CDR3 is 15 residues long. Germline lookup yields CDR1 LNHDA and CDR2 SQIVND (reference sequence). V shed 6 bases, J shed 0 bases, and the junction held 5 bases outside the gene matches.

The CDR3 DNA follows: TGTGCCACCAGTGACCTAGACGGGAACACCGGGGAGCTGTTTTTT. It specifies CATSDLDGNTGELFF. The gene calls are TRBV24-1 and TRBJ2-2; D unresolved. Germline loops: CDR1 KGHDR, CDR2 SFDVKD. The V gene lost 4 bases and the J gene lost 1 base, with 9 bases spanning the gap. This CDR3 comprises 15 residues.

The chain employs TRBV30 and TRBJ1-5; a weak D match, TRBD1 (5 bases). CDR1 GTSNPN and CDR2 SVGIG come from the germline V gene (reference sequence). The V and J ends lost 2 bases and 1 base respectively, with 12 bases between them. There are 15 residues in the CDR3. The DNA of the CDR3 is TGTGCCTGGAGTATGGGGCTTATGAGCAATCAGCCCCAGCATTTT. This codes for CAWSMGLMSNQPQHF. Using reference TRBV30 and TRBJ1-5 for the parts outside the CDR3, the full variable domain is SQTIHQWPATLVQPVGSPLSLECTVEGTSNPNLYWYRQAAGRGLQLLFYSVGIGQISSEVPQNLSASRPQDRQFILSSKKLLLSDSGFYLCAWSMGLMSNQPQHFGDGTRLSIL.

The rearrangement links TRBV28 to TRBJ1-2, with D tentatively TRBD1 (6 bases). The V gene lost 6 bases and the J gene lost 7 bases, with 12 bases spanning the gap. From germline, CDR1 is MDHEN and CDR2 SYDVKM. CDR3 length: 12 amino acids. The CDR3 DNA sequence: TGTGCCAGCAGCCCCCAGGGGCGTGGCTACACCTTC. This codes for CASSPQGRGYTF.

This chain links TRBV10-1 with TRBJ2-7, with TRBD1 as a possible D gene (5 bases). The germline CDR1 and CDR2 sequences are WNHNN and SYGVQD (reference sequence). The CDR3 is made up of 14 amino acids. Trimming pared 4 bases from V and 0 bases from J, leaving 10 bases between. DNA of the CDR3: TGCGCCAGCAGTGTAAACAGGAGCTCCTACGAGCAGTACTTC. Protein sequence: CASSVNRSSYEQYF.

This sequence joins TRBV15 and TRBJ1-4; no firm D call. The ends were cut back, 1 base at V and 3 bases at J, with 15 bases in the middle. This CDR3 is 17 amino acids long. Germline V gene data show CDR1 as LNHNV and CDR2 as YYDKDF (reference sequence). The chain's CDR3 is CATSRVSPYPPNEKLFF. The CDR3 DNA is TGTGCCACCAGCAGAGTCTCCCCCTATCCTCCTAATGAAAAACTGTTTTTT.

The V and J genes are TRBV4-1 and TRBJ2-1, with 8 bases matching TRBD2. Germline CDR1 MGHRA, CDR2 YSYEKL. The junction had 13 bases not matched to a gene; V was cut back by 4 bases and J by 5 bases. The CDR3 has 17 amino acids. CDR3 nucleotides: TGCGCCAGCAGCCCGTCCTTAGGCGGGAGGAAAAACAATGAGCAGTTCTTC. Its protein product is CASSPSLGGRKNNEQFF.

The chain couples TRBV28 to TRBJ1-2, with a tentative D call TRBD1 (5 bases). This CDR3 contains 14 residues. CDR1 and CDR2 from the germline V gene are MDHEN and SYDVKM. V lost 3 bases and J 8 bases, leaving 16 bases between the germline ends. CDR3 nucleotides: TGTGCCAGCAGTTTCCCCGGGGGACCCGCGGGCTACACCTTC. Its protein product is CASSFPGGPAGYTF.

This chain joins TRBV28 and TRBJ1-6; 8 bases line up with TRBD1. This CDR3 is built from 15 residues. In germline, CDR1 is MDHEN, CDR2 SYDVKM. The ends lost 4 bases at V and 7 bases at J; junction bases unmatched: 6. The CDR3: CASSSQGARNSPLHF. CDR3 sequence (DNA): TGTGCCAGCAGTTCTCAGGGGGCGCGGAATTCACCCCTCCACTTT.

This chain connects TRBV4-2 to TRBJ2-3; 7 bases line up with TRBD2. The CDR3 is 16 amino acids. Trimming took 0 bases from V and 5 from J; bases not matched to a gene: 8. In germline, CDR1 is LGHNA, CDR2 YNFKEQ. CDR3 loop: CASSQDLLVAGDTQYF. CDR3 in DNA: TGTGCCAGCAGCCAAGATTTATTGGTAGCGGGAGATACGCAGTATTTT.

The DNA of the CDR3 is TGTGCCAGCAGCCCGACAGGGAACAATCAGCCCCAGCATTTT. It is translated as CASSPTGNNQPQHF. The chain recombines TRBV7-9 with TRBJ1-5, with 7 bases aligning to TRBD1. CDR1 and CDR2 from the germline V gene are SEHNR and FQNEAQ (reference sequence). J was trimmed by 3 bases and V by 5 bases; bases with no gene match: 4. CDR3 length: 14 amino acids.

This chain connects TRBV11-3 to TRBJ2-5; TRBD1 is a possible D gene (6 bases). Trimming pared 5 bases from V and 1 base from J, leaving 14 bases between. In germline, CDR1 is SGHNT, CDR2 YENEEA. CDR3 length: 15 amino acids. The CDR3, as DNA: TGTGCCAGCAGCACCTCGACAGGATTCCAAGAGACCCAGTACTTC. It is translated as CASSTSTGFQETQYF.